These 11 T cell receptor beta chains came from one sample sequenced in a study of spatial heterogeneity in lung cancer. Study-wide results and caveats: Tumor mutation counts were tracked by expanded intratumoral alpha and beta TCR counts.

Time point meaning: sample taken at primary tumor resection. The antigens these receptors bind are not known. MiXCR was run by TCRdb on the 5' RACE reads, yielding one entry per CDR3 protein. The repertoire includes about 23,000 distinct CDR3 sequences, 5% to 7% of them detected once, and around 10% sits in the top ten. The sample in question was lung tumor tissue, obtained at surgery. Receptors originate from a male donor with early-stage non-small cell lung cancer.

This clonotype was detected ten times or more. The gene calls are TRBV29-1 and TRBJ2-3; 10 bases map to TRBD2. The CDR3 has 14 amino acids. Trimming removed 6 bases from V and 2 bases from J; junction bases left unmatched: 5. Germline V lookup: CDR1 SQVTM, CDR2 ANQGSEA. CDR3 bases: TGCAGCGTCCGGACTAGCGGCAACACAGATACGCAGTATTTT. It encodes CSVRTSGNTDTQYF.

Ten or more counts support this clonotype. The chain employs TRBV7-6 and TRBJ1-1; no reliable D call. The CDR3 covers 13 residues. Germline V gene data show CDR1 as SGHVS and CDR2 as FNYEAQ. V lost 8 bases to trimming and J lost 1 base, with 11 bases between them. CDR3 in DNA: TGTGCCAGCCGCCGGGGAACGAACACTGAAGCTTTCTTT. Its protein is CASRRGTNTEAFF.

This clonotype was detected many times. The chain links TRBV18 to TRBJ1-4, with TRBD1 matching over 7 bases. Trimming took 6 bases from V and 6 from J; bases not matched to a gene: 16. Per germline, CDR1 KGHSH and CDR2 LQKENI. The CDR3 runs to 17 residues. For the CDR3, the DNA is TGTGCCAGCTCGAAACAAATCTGGGACAGTAAGGATGAAAAACTGTTTTTT. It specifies CASSKQIWDSKDEKLFF.

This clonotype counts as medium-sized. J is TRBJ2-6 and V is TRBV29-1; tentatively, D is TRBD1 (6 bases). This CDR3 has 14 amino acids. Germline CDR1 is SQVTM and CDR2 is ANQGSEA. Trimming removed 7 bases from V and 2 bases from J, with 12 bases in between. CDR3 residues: CSALNRAGANVLTF. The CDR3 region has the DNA TGCAGCGCACTAAACAGGGCTGGGGCCAACGTCCTGACTTTC.

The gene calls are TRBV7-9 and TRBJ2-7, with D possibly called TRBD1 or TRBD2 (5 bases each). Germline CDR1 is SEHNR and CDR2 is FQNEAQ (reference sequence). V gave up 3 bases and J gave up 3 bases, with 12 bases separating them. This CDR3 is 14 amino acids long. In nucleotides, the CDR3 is TGTGCCAGCAGCTTTGGGGGTTTCAACTACGAGCAGTACTTC. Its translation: CASSFGGFNYEQYF.

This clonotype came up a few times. CDR3 sequence reads: CASSASTYEQYF. The CDR3 nucleotides are TGCGCCAGCAGCGCATCGACCTACGAGCAGTACTTC. The chain recombines TRBV4-1 with TRBJ2-7; D remains unclear. Trimming stripped 5 bases from V and 2 bases from J, with 7 bases between. From germline, CDR1 is MGHRA and CDR2 YSYEKL. The CDR3 covers 12 residues.

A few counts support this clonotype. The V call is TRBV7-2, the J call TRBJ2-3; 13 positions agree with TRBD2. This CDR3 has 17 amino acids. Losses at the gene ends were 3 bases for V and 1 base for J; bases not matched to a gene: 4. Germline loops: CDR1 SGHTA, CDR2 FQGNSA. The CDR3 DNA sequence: TGTGCCAGCAGCTTTGCCGGACTAGCGGGGGGCACAGATACGCAGTATTTT. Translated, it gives CASSFAGLAGGTDTQYF.

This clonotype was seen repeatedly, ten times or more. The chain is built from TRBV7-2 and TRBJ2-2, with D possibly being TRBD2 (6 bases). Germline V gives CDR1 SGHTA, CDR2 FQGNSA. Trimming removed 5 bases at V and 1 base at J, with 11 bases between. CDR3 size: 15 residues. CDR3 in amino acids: CASSARDWNTGELFF. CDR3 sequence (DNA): TGTGCCAGCAGCGCCCGGGACTGGAACACCGGGGAGCTGTTTTTT.

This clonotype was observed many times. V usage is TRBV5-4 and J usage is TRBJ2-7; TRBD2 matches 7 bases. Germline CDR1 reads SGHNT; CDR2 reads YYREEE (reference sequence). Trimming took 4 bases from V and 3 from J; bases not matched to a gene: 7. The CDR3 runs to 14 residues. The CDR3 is CASSGSGTIYEQYF. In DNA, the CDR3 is TGTGCCAGCAGCGGGAGCGGGACGATCTACGAGCAGTACTTC. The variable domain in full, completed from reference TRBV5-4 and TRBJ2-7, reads ETGVTQSPTHLIKTRGQQVTLRCSSQSGHNTVSWYQQALGQGPQFIFQYYREEENGRGNFPPRFSGLQFPNYSSELNVNALELDDSALYLCASSGSGTIYEQYFGPGTRLTVT.

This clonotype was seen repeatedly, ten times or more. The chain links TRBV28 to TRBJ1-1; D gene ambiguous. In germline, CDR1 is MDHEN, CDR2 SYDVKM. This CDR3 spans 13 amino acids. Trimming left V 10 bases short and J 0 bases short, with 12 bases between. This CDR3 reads CATRRGMNTEAFF. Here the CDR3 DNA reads TGTGCCACCAGACGAGGAATGAACACTGAAGCTTTCTTT.

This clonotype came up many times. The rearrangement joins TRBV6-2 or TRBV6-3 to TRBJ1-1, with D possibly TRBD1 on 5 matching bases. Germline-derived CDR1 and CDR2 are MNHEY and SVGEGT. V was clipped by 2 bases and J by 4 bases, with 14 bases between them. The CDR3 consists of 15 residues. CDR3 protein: CASSYGGKGSTEAFF. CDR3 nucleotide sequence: TGTGCCAGCAGTTACGGCGGCAAGGGGAGCACTGAAGCTTTCTTT.